This entry lists 18 T cell receptor beta chains sequenced from one sample in a study of blood T cell repertoires in COVID-19. Produced via immunoSEQ multiplex PCR; TCRdb's table is partial and in-frame only. Found here are some 120,000 clones, roughly 80% of them singletons; the top ten hold about 16%. The sequenced sample consisted of peripheral blood. All receptors come from a woman in her fifties or sixties with acute or convalescent COVID-19.

The chain carries TRBV5-4 and TRBJ2-5; 9 bases are a match to TRBD1. J was trimmed by 2 bases and V by 0 bases; bases with no gene match: 5. Germline-derived CDR1 and CDR2 are SGHNT and YYREEE (reference sequence). The CDR3 covers 16 residues. This CDR3 is CASSLAQGARQETQYF. In DNA form, the CDR3 reads TGTGCCAGCAGCTTGGCACAGGGGGCTCGGCAAGAGACCCAGTACTTC.

This chain uses TRBV4-2 with TRBJ2-6, with D possibly TRBD1 on 5 matching bases. The CDR3 has 17 amino acids. V was pared by 1 base and J by 2 bases, with 12 bases between. The germline V gene has CDR1 LGHNA and CDR2 YNFKEQ. CDR3 sequence (DNA): TGTGCCAGCAGCCAAGTAGGCTCCAGGGCTGGGGCCAACGTCCTGACTTTC. This sequence encodes CASSQVGSRAGANVLTF.

This chain links TRBV2 with TRBJ2-3; TRBD1 aligns across 9 bases. Germline trimming cut 5 bases from V and 2 bases from J; bases unmatched to any gene: 2. CDR1 and CDR2 from the germline V gene are SNHLY and FYNNEI. The CDR3 runs 14 residues. CDR3 sequence reads: CASSWDRATDTQYF. In DNA form, the CDR3 reads TGTGCCAGCAGTTGGGACAGGGCCACAGATACGCAGTATTTT.

J is TRBJ2-3 and V is TRBV2; 12 bases match TRBD2. The CDR3 has 16 amino acids. After removal of 1 base from V and 2 bases from J, the junction contained 1 base not matched to a gene. Germline loops: CDR1 SNHLY, CDR2 FYNNEI. The CDR3 bases are TGTGCCAGCAGTGAAGGGACTAGCGGGGACACAGATACGCAGTATTTT. It encodes CASSEGTSGDTDTQYF.

V and J are TRBV2 and TRBJ2-5, with D perhaps TRBD1 (6 bases). Per germline, CDR1 SNHLY and CDR2 FYNNEI. V was pared by 1 base and J by 3 bases, with 12 bases between. The CDR3 contains 15 residues. The CDR3 reads CASSEGARTEETQYF. CDR3 sequence (DNA): TGTGCCAGCAGTGAAGGAGCTAGGACAGAAGAGACCCAGTACTTC.

The rearrangement links TRBV4-1 to TRBJ1-5; possible D gene TRBD1, 6 bases. The CDR3 is made up of 17 amino acids. The V and J ends lost 1 base and 0 bases respectively, with 13 bases between them. Looked up from germline, CDR1 is MGHRA and CDR2 is YSYEKL. In nucleotides, the CDR3 is TGCGCCAGCAGCCAAGTGGACAGTCCATATAGCAATCAGCCCCAGCATTTT. Amino acids: CASSQVDSPYSNQPQHF.

The chain employs TRBV2 and TRBJ1-5, with 10 bases identical to TRBD1. V gave up 5 bases and J gave up 6 bases; unmatched junction bases: 10. The CDR3 has 16 residues. Germline V lookup: CDR1 SNHLY, CDR2 FYNNEI. CDR3 DNA: TGTGCCAGCAGTCTCAACCGACAGGGGGCTCGTCAGCCCCAGCATTTT. Encoded protein: CASSLNRQGARQPQHF.

V gene TRBV19 combines with J gene TRBJ2-3, with 10 bases aligning to TRBD2. There are 18 residues in the CDR3. V lost 7 bases and J lost 0; bases outside the gene matches: 13. Germline loops: CDR1 LNHDA, CDR2 SQIVND (reference sequence). The DNA of the CDR3 is TGTGCCAGTACCGACTCTAGCGGGGGCCGACCCAGCACAGATACGCAGTATTTT. Residues: CASTDSSGGRPSTDTQYF.

V usage is TRBV6-5 and J usage is TRBJ1-2; 7 bases map to TRBD1. Germline V gene data show CDR1 as MNHEY and CDR2 as SVGAGI. J was trimmed by 8 bases and V by 6 bases; bases with no gene match: 12. There are 14 residues in the CDR3. This CDR3 is CASRGRTGGHGYTF. CDR3 DNA: TGTGCCAGCAGGGGCCGGACAGGCGGGCACGGCTACACCTTC.

The chain is built from TRBV5-1 and TRBJ2-3, with D possibly matching TRBD1 (5 bases). Germline V gives CDR1 SGHRS, CDR2 YFSETQ. The CDR3 length is 17 residues. The ends were cut back, 4 bases at V and 1 base at J, with 19 bases in the middle. The CDR3 region is CASSPNRGARGTDTQYF. CDR3 in DNA: TGCGCCAGCAGCCCCAATAGGGGTGCAAGAGGCACAGATACGCAGTATTTT.

This chain joins TRBV5-1 and TRBJ2-2; 9 nucleotides align to TRBD2. V lost 0 bases, J lost 2 bases, and 8 bases stayed unmatched. The CDR3 extends over 18 amino acids. The V gene's germline CDR1 is SGHRS and CDR2 YFSETQ. CDR3 residues: CASSLGLAGDSNTGELFF. CDR3 DNA: TGCGCCAGCAGCTTGGGCTTAGCGGGGGATTCCAACACCGGGGAGCTGTTTTTT. The whole variable domain, remainder taken from reference TRBV5-1 and TRBJ2-2, is KAGVTQTPRYLIKTRGQQVTLSCSPISGHRSVSWYQQTPGQGLQFLFEYFSETQRNKGNFPGRFSGRQFSNSRSEMNVSTLELGDSALYLCASSLGLAGDSNTGELFFGEGSRLTVL.

The chain is built from TRBV24-1 and TRBJ1-2; D is perhaps TRBD1 (5 bases). Germline assignment: CDR1 KGHDR and CDR2 SFDVKD. Between the trimmed V and J ends, which lost 2 bases and 7 bases, there was a span of 13 bases. The length of the CDR3 is 14 residues. CDR3 loop: CATSDSTQGFGYTF. CDR3 coding DNA: TGTGCCACCAGTGATTCAACCCAGGGTTTTGGCTACACCTTC.

This clone was counted a single time. The chain is built from TRBV27 and TRBJ1-1; 8 bases agree with TRBD1. The CDR3 totals 18 residues. The germline V gene has CDR1 MNHEY and CDR2 SMNVEV (reference sequence). V trimming: 3 bases; J trimming: 1 base; junction bases outside the gene matches: 13. The CDR3 is CASSLMAGQGQRNTEAFF. CDR3 DNA sequence: TGTGCCAGCAGTTTGATGGCCGGACAGGGTCAAAGGAACACTGAAGCTTTCTTT.

This clone was detected once. The chain joins TRBV28 to TRBJ2-5; 7 bases are a match to TRBD1. This CDR3 is built from 15 residues. Trimming took 5 bases from V and 1 from J; bases not matched to a gene: 7. The V gene's germline CDR1 is MDHEN and CDR2 SYDVKM. The CDR3 is CASSQPTGIQETQYF. In DNA, the CDR3 is TGTGCCAGCAGTCAACCGACAGGGATCCAAGAGACCCAGTACTTC. Based on the CDR3 plus reference TRBV28 and TRBJ2-5, the full variable domain is DVKVTQSSRYLVKRTGEKVFLECVQDMDHENMFWYRQDPGLGLRLIYFSYDVKMKEKGDIPEGYSVSREKKERFSLILESASTNQTSMYLCASSQPTGIQETQYFGPGTRLLVL.

CDR3 loop: CASSFGGAYEQYF. In nucleotides, the CDR3 is TGTGCCAGCAGTTTCGGCGGGGCCTACGAGCAGTACTTC. J is TRBJ2-7 and V is TRBV12-3 or TRBV12-4; D may be TRBD2 (6 bases). V was cut by 3 bases and J by 2 bases, with 8 bases left in between. The CDR3 totals 13 residues.

V usage is TRBV15 and J usage is TRBJ2-2; TRBD1 matches 8 bases. The V and J ends lost 1 base and 1 base, in that order; junction bases with no gene match: 8. The CDR3 has 18 amino acids. Looked up from germline, CDR1 is LNHNV and CDR2 is YYDKDF (reference sequence). CDR3 protein: CATSRVGLGTGNTGELFF. CDR3 DNA sequence: TGTGCCACCAGCAGAGTTGGCCTCGGGACAGGGAACACCGGGGAGCTGTTTTTT.

This chain joins TRBV19 and TRBJ1-4, with D possibly matching TRBD1 (5 bases). Trimming took 6 bases from V and 3 from J, leaving 5 bases between them. The CDR3 has 12 residues. From germline, CDR1 is LNHDA and CDR2 SQIVND (reference sequence). Here the CDR3 reads CASRGPNEKLFF. In DNA form, the CDR3 reads TGTGCCAGTAGGGGGCCTAATGAAAAACTGTTTTTT.

The J gene is TRBJ2-7, the V gene TRBV2; weak D call: TRBD2 (5 bases). This CDR3 has 11 residues. Trimming cost V 10 bases and J 3 bases, with 10 bases left between them. CDR1 SNHLY and CDR2 FYNNEI come from the germline V gene. The CDR3 DNA reads TGTGCCACCCTTCGGGACTACGAGCAGTACTTC. Encoded protein: CATLRDYEQYF.